A selection of T cell receptor beta chains follows, all from one sample in a study of shared T cell receptors in the human thymus. The protocol was immunoSEQ multiplex PCR, while the TCRdb copy is restricted to in-frame clones and leaves out a portion. This table has approximately 730,000 clones, approximately 85% appearing once. These records were also assigned to another study, of human thymus T cells.

Sequencing was performed on thymocytes. These receptors all stem from a girl less than two years old with a congenital heart defect. Each CDR3 is given without its conserved first and last residue.

CDR3 length: 11
V gene: TRBV6-1
CDR3 protein: ASRNRGNQPQH

CDR3 length: 14
V gene: TRBV14
CDR3 protein: ASSPRDRCYNTEAF

CDR3 length: 12
V gene: TRBV27
CDR3 protein: ASSFRRGLRGYT

CDR3 length: 12
V gene: TRBV10-3
CDR3 protein: AIRPDRGRNTIY

CDR3 length: 14
V gene: TRBV28
CDR3 protein: ASTPTSGGHSYEQY

CDR3 length: 14
V gene: TRBV28
CDR3 protein: ASSSYDFPAGNTIY

CDR3 length: 17
V gene: TRBV6-1
CDR3 protein: ASSEFFPHVQGRNSPLH

CDR3 length: 14
V gene: TRBV12-5
CDR3 protein: ASGLVRVVLGNEQF

CDR3 length: 14
V gene: TRBV4-2
CDR3 protein: ASSLGTSGGEETQY

CDR3 length: 15
V gene: TRBV28
CDR3 protein: ASSLMVSGYSNQPQH

CDR3 length: 10
V gene: TRBV6-1
CDR3 protein: ASSDLTDTQY

CDR3 length: 12
V gene: TRBV5-1
CDR3 protein: ASSLGQHSYEQY

CDR3 length: 15
V gene: TRBV9
CDR3 protein: ASSSPGQYNSTDTQY

CDR3 length: 12
V gene: TRBV9
CDR3 protein: ASSPQGRTDTQY

CDR3 length: 15
V gene: TRBV5-4
CDR3 protein: ASSPNGGGPIYNEQF

CDR3 length: 17
V gene: TRBV7-2
CDR3 protein: ASSFPSGGVAQSPDTQY

CDR3 length: 14
V gene: TRBV6-1
CDR3 protein: ASSEALRGAGETQY

CDR3 length: 13
V gene: TRBV5-1
CDR3 protein: ASGLGTGMNYGYT

CDR3 length: 13
V gene: TRBV2
CDR3 protein: ASSEARLAEETQY

CDR3 length: 13
V gene: TRBV5-1
CDR3 protein: ASSSQFPGAAEQY

CDR3 length: 14
V gene: TRBV6-1
CDR3 protein: ASSDWVEFSRGGYT

CDR3 length: 13
V gene: TRBV28
CDR3 protein: ASSILAGNQETQY

CDR3 length: 14
V gene: TRBV27
CDR3 protein: ASSSGENRGVETQY

CDR3 length: 12
V gene: TRBV7-2
CDR3 protein: ASSSVTGVFEQY

CDR3 length: 13
V gene: TRBV5-1
CDR3 protein: ASSLSQIEDDGYT

CDR3 length: 13
V gene: TRBV4-1
CDR3 protein: ASSQDRSYGEKLF

CDR3 length: 11
V gene: TRBV29-1
CDR3 protein: SVVAGRGYGYT

CDR3 length: 15
V gene: TRBV6-1
CDR3 protein: ASSEPFPLHYYNEQF

CDR3 length: 11
V gene: TRBV29-1
CDR3 protein: SVRETGSLEAF

CDR3 length: 15
V gene: TRBV18
CDR3 protein: ASSFAEGTGGLDGYT

CDR3 length: 12
V gene: TRBV27
CDR3 protein: ASSLRERGNEQF

CDR3 length: 13
V gene: TRBV5-1
CDR3 protein: ASSFGGGDCNEQY

CDR3 length: 17
V gene: TRBV27
CDR3 protein: ASSAARKESSVGSYEQY

CDR3 length: 10
V gene: TRBV6-6
CDR3 protein: ASRQGRNTIY

CDR3 length: 13
V gene: TRBV6-1
CDR3 protein: ASSPGQGMLVGYT

CDR3 length: 11
V gene: TRBV6-1
CDR3 protein: ASSEWGQAKLF

CDR3 length: 12
V gene: TRBV28
CDR3 protein: ASSLGRTVGEQY

CDR3 length: 15
V gene: TRBV2
CDR3 protein: ASREDRGRLFGYGYT